A single sample is the source of the 14 T cell receptor beta chains below, sequenced in a study of T cell responses to AZD1222 COVID-19 vaccine. TCRdb's table, derived via immunoSEQ multiplex PCR, lists solely in-frame clones and lacks some. This repertoire shows 150,000 to 200,000 clones, about 90% found once; its top ten account for around 1.8%. Source: peripheral blood, taken on day 0 of AZD1222 vaccination. These receptors all come from an adult in good health.

CDR3 region: CASSSRTYSYEQYF. CDR3 nucleotide sequence: TGTGCCAGCAGTTCCAGGACGTACTCCTACGAGCAGTACTTC. The rearrangement uses TRBV28 and TRBJ2-7; D is uncertain. The CDR3 is made up of 14 amino acids. Trimming stripped 4 bases from V and 0 bases from J, with 10 bases between. Germline V gives CDR1 MDHEN, CDR2 SYDVKM.

The chain uses TRBV4-3 and TRBJ1-3; D unclear. Germline V lookup: CDR1 LGHNA, CDR2 YSLEER. The CDR3 length is 13 residues. V was cut by 1 base and J by 4 bases, with 5 bases left in between. The CDR3 spells CASSQANGNTIYF. CDR3 DNA: TGCGCCAGCAGCCAAGCGAACGGAAACACCATATATTTT.

This sequence joins TRBV2 and TRBJ1-1; D perhaps matches TRBD1 (5 bases). The CDR3 is 15 amino acids. CDR1 SNHLY and CDR2 FYNNEI come from the germline V gene. The ends were cut back, 0 bases at V and 5 bases at J, with 13 bases in the middle. CDR3 nucleotide sequence: TGTGCCAGCAGTGAAGCGGTGGGGGGAAATACTGAAGCTTTCTTT. This sequence encodes CASSEAVGGNTEAFF.

The V gene is TRBV6-5, the J gene TRBJ2-1; D not resolved. The CDR3 is made up of 15 amino acids. Trimming took 2 bases from V and 6 from J, leaving 14 bases between them. Germline V gene data show CDR1 as MNHEY and CDR2 as SVGAGI. The chain's CDR3 is CASSYQVPGPNEQFF. CDR3 sequence (DNA): TGTGCCAGCAGTTACCAGGTCCCAGGCCCCAATGAGCAGTTCTTC.

The chain combines TRBV19 with TRBJ1-1; possibly TRBD1 for D (6 bases). Trimming cost V 6 bases and J 1 base, with 18 bases left between them. The CDR3 is 16 amino acids. Germline values: CDR1 LNHDA, CDR2 SQIVND (reference sequence). Here the CDR3 DNA reads TGTGCCAGTAGCTCCCCCCGGCCGGGGGCGAACACTGAAGCTTTCTTT. It encodes CASSSPRPGANTEAFF. The full variable domain, rest sourced from reference TRBV19 and TRBJ1-1, is DGGITQSPKYLFRKEGQNVTLSCEQNLNHDAMYWYRQDPGQGLRLIYYSQIVNDFQKGDIAEGYSVSREKKESFPLTVTSAQKNPTAFYLCASSSPRPGANTEAFFGQGTRLTVV.

This chain joins TRBV11-2 and TRBJ2-7, with D possibly matching TRBD2 (5 bases). With 4 bases removed from V and 6 bases from J, the gap between germline ends came to 13 bases. Germline V gene sequence: CDR1 SGHAT, CDR2 FQNNGV. This CDR3 has 13 amino acids. CDR3 sequence (DNA): TGTGCCAGCAGCTCTGCGGGTAGGAGCGAGCAGTACTTC. Protein: CASSSAGRSEQYF. Filled out from reference TRBV11-2 and TRBJ2-7, the complete variable domain reads EAGVAQSPRYKIIEKRQSVAFWCNPISGHATLYWYQQILGQGPKLLIQFQNNGVVDDSQLPKDRFSAERLKGVDSTLKIQPAKLEDSAVYLCASSSAGRSEQYFGPGTRLTVT.

The CDR3 region has the DNA TGTGCCAGCAGTTGGGGACGTGGGGCTTTCTTT. The encoded protein is CASSWGRGAFF. The chain combines TRBV28 with TRBJ1-1; tentative D call: TRBD1 (5 bases). V was pared by 4 bases and J by 11 bases, with 11 bases between. Germline CDR1 and CDR2: MDHEN and SYDVKM. There are 11 residues in the CDR3. The full variable domain, in which reference TRBV28 and TRBJ1-1 provide the parts outside the CDR3, is DVKVTQSSRYLVKRTGEKVFLECVQDMDHENMFWYRQDPGLGLRLIYFSYDVKMKEKGDIPEGYSVSREKKERFSLILESASTNQTSMYLCASSWGRGAFFGQGTRLTVV.

This clone appeared a few times. The chain uses TRBV4-3 and TRBJ1-2; weak D call: TRBD1 (5 bases). The CDR3 length is 15 residues. V lost 1 base and J lost 6, with 15 bases in between. Germline CDR1 LGHNA, CDR2 YSLEER. The CDR3 loop is CASSQGGGRGDGYTF. DNA for the CDR3: TGCGCCAGCAGCCAAGGCGGCGGTCGGGGGGATGGCTACACCTTC.

This sequence joins TRBV25-1 and TRBJ1-1; D unresolved. The CDR3 sequence is 13 residues long. Germline V gene data show CDR1 as MGHDK and CDR2 as SYGVNS. V was clipped by 6 bases and J by 2 bases, with 10 bases between them. The CDR3 DNA follows: TGTGCCAGCAGAACAGAAATAAACACTGAAGCTTTCTTT. Translating it yields CASRTEINTEAFF.

V and J are TRBV30 and TRBJ2-7; tentative D call: TRBD2 (6 bases). V was cut by 2 bases and J by 5 bases, with 10 bases left in between. Germline CDR1 and CDR2: GTSNPN and SVGIG (reference sequence). The CDR3 consists of 12 residues. The CDR3 coding sequence is TGTGCCTGGAGTTCGTGGGGGGACGAGCAGTACTTC. This translates into CAWSSWGDEQYF.

This sequence joins TRBV5-1 and TRBJ2-7; weak D call: TRBD1 (5 bases). Germline V gives CDR1 SGHRS, CDR2 YFSETQ. The V and J ends lost 2 bases and 0 bases respectively, with 12 bases between them. The CDR3 length is 15 residues. CDR3 loop: CASSFGQGDSYEQYF. The CDR3 region has the DNA TGCGCCAGCAGCTTTGGGCAGGGTGACTCCTACGAGCAGTACTTC.

The chain recombines TRBV10-3 with TRBJ1-6, with D unresolved. Germline-derived CDR1 and CDR2 are ENHRY and SYGVKD. The CDR3 spans 13 residues. V shed 0 bases and J shed 10 bases, with 7 bases lying between them. CDR3 nucleotide sequence: TGTGCCATCAGTGAGTCAAAAGGGTCACCCCTCCACTTT. Amino acids: CAISESKGSPLHF.

This chain joins TRBV3-1 (or the pseudogene TRBV3-2) and TRBJ2-3; D perhaps matches TRBD2 (6 bases). Germline loops: CDR1 LGHDT, CDR2 YNNKEL (reference sequence). The CDR3 loop spans 16 amino acids. V was pared by 4 bases and J by 6 bases, with 20 bases between. The CDR3 here is CASSLFGGSSLDTQYF. CDR3 bases: TGTGCCAGCAGCCTTTTTGGGGGGTCCTCTCTTGATACGCAGTATTTT.

There are a few counts of this clone. The chain employs TRBV2 and TRBJ1-2, with D hard to call. Trimming cost V 0 bases and J 9 bases, with 11 bases left between them. Germline assignment: CDR1 SNHLY and CDR2 FYNNEI. The CDR3 extends over 13 amino acids. CDR3 residues: CASSEARGKRYTF. The DNA for the CDR3 is TGTGCCAGCAGTGAAGCGCGCGGGAAGCGCTACACCTTC.